The next 23 T cell receptor beta chains were all read from a single sample in a study of T cell responses to AZD1222 COVID-19 vaccine. Some clones are missing from TCRdb's copy, which holds only in-frame ones; the method was immunoSEQ multiplex PCR. The data show over 85,000 clones, roughly nine tenths seen once. Source: peripheral blood, taken on day 0 of AZD1222 vaccination. All receptors derive from an adult in good health.

This clone was picked up one time. V and J are TRBV3-1 (or the pseudogene TRBV3-2) and TRBJ1-5; D unclear. V was trimmed by 1 base and J by 5 bases, leaving 9 bases between them. CDR1 is LGHDT and CDR2 is YNNKEL in the germline V gene (reference sequence). The CDR3 has 14 amino acids. The CDR3 nucleotides are TGTGCCAGCAGCCAAGTATCAGGAGATCAGCCCCAGCATTTT. It codes for CASSQVSGDQPQHF.

The genes are TRBV14 and TRBJ2-2; D possibly corresponds to TRBD1 (5 bases). This CDR3 region has 14 residues. V dropped 4 bases and J dropped 6 bases, with 12 bases sitting between them. Germline V gives CDR1 SGHDN, CDR2 FVKESK. The CDR3 reads CASSRDQGPGELFF. The DNA for the CDR3 is TGTGCCAGCAGCCGAGACCAGGGTCCCGGGGAGCTGTTTTTT.

The genes are TRBV29-1 and TRBJ1-2, with D possibly matching TRBD1 (5 bases). The germline CDR1 and CDR2 sequences are SQVTM and ANQGSEA. V was cut by 7 bases and J by 8 bases, with 14 bases left in between. CDR3 size: 11 residues. The CDR3 loop reads CSARSGGGYTF. DNA of the CDR3: TGCAGCGCCCGCTCCGGGGGGGGCTACACCTTC. The full variable domain, its missing parts supplied by reference TRBV29-1 and TRBJ1-2, is SAVISQKPSRDICQRGTSLTIQCQVDSQVTMMFWYRQQPGQSLTLIATANQGSEATYESGFVIDKFPISRPNLTFSTLTVSNMSPEDSSIYLCSARSGGGYTFGSGTRLTVV.

V is TRBV6-1 and J is TRBJ1-2; TRBD1 might be the D (5 bases). Looked up from germline, CDR1 is MNHNS and CDR2 is SASEGT. This CDR3 is built from 13 residues. With 1 base removed from V and 7 bases from J, the gap between germline ends came to 10 bases. CDR3 sequence (DNA): TGTGCCAGCAGTGAAGTAGGGGTGAGTGGCTACACCTTC. It codes for CASSEVGVSGYTF.

Of note for this clone: One end of the junction varies from germline; a read error may be responsible. The chain uses TRBV29-1 and TRBJ1-1; D is unresolved. Germline values: CDR1 SQVTM, CDR2 ANQGSEA. This CDR3 spans 13 amino acids. The CDR3 DNA sequence: TGCAGCGTCGAAGCCGGGGTCAACACTGAAGCTTTCTTT. It specifies CSVEAGVNTEAFF.

The chain joins TRBV2 to TRBJ2-5, with unresolved D. The CDR3 is 15 residues long. Per the germline V gene, CDR1 is SNHLY and CDR2 is FYNNEI. The V end was cut by 1 base, the J end by 1 base, with 10 bases between. The CDR3 DNA reads as TGTGCCAGCAGTGAAGTCGGCAGCCCCCAAGAGACCCAGTACTTC. Encoded protein: CASSEVGSPQETQYF. Full variable domain (outside the CDR3, taken from reference TRBV2 and TRBJ2-5): EPEVTQTPSHQVTQMGQEVILRCVPISNHLYFYWYRQILGQKVEFLVSFYNNEISEKSEIFDDQFSVERPDGSNFTLKIRSTKLEDSAMYFCASSEVGSPQETQYFGPGTRLLVL.

The gene calls are TRBV6-5 and TRBJ1-2; no clear D. CDR1 and CDR2 (germline): MNHEY, SVGAGI. CDR3 length equals 12 residues. The ends were cut back, 5 bases at V and 4 bases at J, with 8 bases in the middle. The CDR3 bases are TGTGCCAGCAGTACACTGGGCTATGGCTACACCTTC. Its translation is CASSTLGYGYTF.

This chain joins TRBV28 and TRBJ2-3, with a weak D call TRBD1 (5 bases). In germline, CDR1 is MDHEN, CDR2 SYDVKM. The CDR3 is made up of 13 amino acids. Trimming took 6 bases from V and 4 from J, leaving 11 bases between them. Here the CDR3 DNA reads TGTGCCAGCAGCCGGACACTTTCAGATACGCAGTATTTT. As protein: CASSRTLSDTQYF.

The rearrangement joins TRBV6-1 to TRBJ2-1, with 8 bases aligning to TRBD2. Germline CDR1 MNHNS, CDR2 SASEGT. The junction had 7 bases not matched to a gene; V was cut back by 3 bases and J by 6 bases. CDR3 length: 15 amino acids. CDR3 coding DNA: TGTGCCAGCAGTGACGGGGGGGCAGCGGGCAATGAGCAGTTCTTC. It yields the protein CASSDGGAAGNEQFF.

This chain links TRBV5-4 with TRBJ1-4; D is perhaps TRBD1 (6 bases). Trimming stripped 2 bases from V and 3 bases from J, with 8 bases between. The CDR3 length is 14 residues. Germline assignment: CDR1 SGHNT and CDR2 YYREEE (reference sequence). The CDR3 DNA follows: TGTGCCAGCAGCTTTGCAGGGGCTAATGAAAAACTGTTTTTT. It specifies CASSFAGANEKLFF.

This chain uses TRBV19 with TRBJ1-2; D gene ambiguous. This CDR3 region has 14 residues. V was shortened by 6 bases and J by 0 bases, with 11 bases between the two germline ends. The germline CDR1 and CDR2 sequences are LNHDA and SQIVND (reference sequence). Written as DNA, the CDR3 is TGTGCCAGTAGCCCCAGCCCACCTAACTATGGCTACACCTTC. The encoded protein is CASSPSPPNYGYTF.

This clone has only one observation. This chain links TRBV28 with TRBJ2-1; 7 bases are shared with TRBD2. The J segment lost 2 bases and the V segment lost 5 bases, leaving 6 bases of the junction unmatched. The CDR3 is made up of 15 amino acids. Germline CDR1 is MDHEN and CDR2 is SYDVKM. CDR3 DNA sequence: TGTGCCAGCAGTGTAGCGGGTACTACCTACAATGAGCAGTTCTTC. The encoded protein is CASSVAGTTYNEQFF.

The V call is TRBV4-1, the J call TRBJ1-1; tentative D call: TRBD1 (5 bases). The V end lost 0 bases, the J end lost 1 base, and 9 bases lay between the germline ends. Germline V gene data show CDR1 as MGHRA and CDR2 as YSYEKL. The CDR3 is 15 amino acids. The DNA of the CDR3 is TGCGCCAGCAGCCAAGAATCAGGGTCGAACACTGAAGCTTTCTTT. Amino acids: CASSQESGSNTEAFF.

This chain uses TRBV7-9 with TRBJ1-3; possible D gene TRBD1, 6 bases. The germline V gene has CDR1 SEHNR and CDR2 FQNEAQ (reference sequence). The V end lost 4 bases, the J end lost 2 bases, and 12 bases lay between the germline ends. CDR3 length: 15 residues. This chain's CDR3 is CASSSKRGAGNTIYF. In DNA form, the CDR3 reads TGTGCCAGCAGCTCAAAGAGGGGGGCTGGAAACACCATATATTTT.

The chain uses TRBV6-5 and TRBJ1-5; TRBD1 agrees at 8 bases. The V and J ends lost 4 bases and 7 bases, in that order; junction bases with no gene match: 6. CDR3 length equals 14 residues. Per germline, CDR1 MNHEY and CDR2 SVGAGI. The CDR3 DNA reads TGTGCCAGCAGTTTCGGACAGGGTAGGCAGCCCCAGCATTTT. This sequence encodes CASSFGQGRQPQHF.

The chain uses TRBV18 and TRBJ2-1; tentative D call: TRBD2 (6 bases). The length of the CDR3 is 17 residues. Trimming took off 1 base at V and 5 bases at J, with 18 bases between the two ends. Germline-derived CDR1 and CDR2 are KGHSH and LQKENI. CDR3 protein: CASSPLFGREPHNEQFF. The CDR3 DNA reads TGTGCCAGCTCACCACTGTTCGGACGGGAGCCCCACAATGAGCAGTTCTTC.

The V call is TRBV7-6, the J call TRBJ2-7; a possible D gene is TRBD2 (7 bases). There are 14 residues in the CDR3. Looked up from germline, CDR1 is SGHVS and CDR2 is FNYEAQ. The ends were cut back, 5 bases at V and 6 bases at J, with 17 bases in the middle. For the CDR3, the DNA is TGTGCCAGCAGCGAGCATGCGGGGGCAAGCGAGCAGTACTTC. Its translation: CASSEHAGASEQYF.

In its sample, this clone was seen a few times. This chain links TRBV19 with TRBJ2-1; 12 bases align to TRBD2. The V gene end was trimmed by 6 bases and the J gene end by 9 bases; junction bases not matched to a gene: 9. This CDR3 has 15 amino acids. Germline V gives CDR1 LNHDA, CDR2 SQIVND (reference sequence). CDR3: CASSRTSGGKVEQFF. CDR3 in DNA: TGTGCCAGTAGCCGTACTAGCGGGGGGAAGGTTGAGCAGTTCTTC.

This clone was seen a handful of times. The V call is TRBV3-1 (or the pseudogene TRBV3-2), the J call TRBJ2-7; D unclear. CDR1 and CDR2 (germline): LGHDT, YNNKEL (reference sequence). The V end was cut by 1 base, the J end by 4 bases, with 14 bases between. This CDR3 region has 15 residues. The CDR3 sequence: CASSQAAGPRYEQYF. CDR3 DNA sequence: TGTGCCAGCAGCCAAGCGGCAGGACCAAGGTACGAGCAGTACTTC.

The chain employs TRBV9 and TRBJ1-2; no clear D. V lost 0 bases and J lost 7, with 13 bases in between. The CDR3 contains 14 residues. CDR1 is SGDLS and CDR2 is YYNGEE in the germline V gene. In DNA form, the CDR3 reads TGTGCCAGCAGCGTAGGAGAGATCATTGGTGGCTACACCTTC. Translation: CASSVGEIIGGYTF.

The chain combines TRBV25-1 with TRBJ2-1; tentative D call: TRBD2 (6 bases). Trimming left V 2 bases short and J 5 bases short, with 16 bases between. CDR1 is MGHDK and CDR2 is SYGVNS in the germline V gene. The CDR3 is 16 residues long. The DNA for the CDR3 is TGTGCCAGCAGTGAAATGGGGGTTCGGGAGAACAATGAGCAGTTCTTC. Translated, it gives CASSEMGVRENNEQFF.

This clone was detected once. This chain connects TRBV30 to TRBJ1-1, with no clear D. The germline gives CDR1 GTSNPN, CDR2 SVGIG (reference sequence). The CDR3 contains 13 residues. V shed 3 bases and J shed 2 bases, with 10 bases lying between them. CDR3 bases: TGTGCCTGGAGCACTTTGAGCAACACTGAAGCTTTCTTT. Its protein is CAWSTLSNTEAFF.

The chain joins TRBV5-4 to TRBJ2-7; no definite D call. V shed 0 bases and J shed 1 base, with 8 bases lying between them. CDR1 and CDR2 (germline): SGHNT, YYREEE (reference sequence). The CDR3 length is 14 residues. The CDR3 DNA reads TGTGCCAGCAGCTTGGAAGGTTTATCCTACGAGCAGTACTTC. Encoded protein: CASSLEGLSYEQYF.